The 18 T cell receptor beta chains presented below share a single source sample, sequenced in a study of cytomegalovirus exposure and HLA in healthy donors. This PCR relied on a set of 60 Vbeta primers and 13 Jbeta primers. Method: immunoSEQ multiplex PCR; TCRdb's copy keeps in-frame clones and lacks some. The sample lists 150,000 to 200,000 clones; 60% to 85% were seen once. Sequenced input: PBMCs. The receptor set was obtained from a woman between 40 and 50 years old in good health and CMV-seronegative.

In its sample, this clone was seen a few times. The genes are TRBV7-2 and TRBJ2-2, with TRBD1 identical over 8 bases. After removal of 2 bases from V and 6 bases from J, the junction contained 11 bases not matched to a gene. This CDR3 is 17 amino acids long. Germline lookup yields CDR1 SGHTA and CDR2 FQGNSA. This chain's CDR3 is CASSLISGTGRSGELFF. CDR3 sequence (DNA): TGTGCCAGCAGCTTAATCTCCGGGACAGGAAGATCCGGGGAGCTGTTTTTT.

The V call is TRBV25-1, the J call TRBJ1-2, with 7 bases aligning to TRBD1. The J segment lost 0 bases and the V segment lost 6 bases, leaving 7 bases of the junction unmatched. The CDR3 length is 15 residues. Per germline, CDR1 MGHDK and CDR2 SYGVNS. CDR3 amino acids: CASRSGGTTNYGYTF. The CDR3 nucleotides are TGTGCCAGCAGGTCAGGGGGGACGACTAACTATGGCTACACCTTC.

V and J are TRBV7-2 and TRBJ2-7; TRBD1 might be the D (7 bases). This CDR3 comprises 15 residues. Trimming shortened V by 1 base and J by 2 bases, and 12 bases separated the two germline ends. CDR1 and CDR2 (germline): SGHTA, FQGNSA. CDR3 loop: CASSLEGGQTYEQYF. The CDR3 DNA sequence: TGTGCCAGCAGCTTAGAGGGGGGACAGACCTACGAGCAGTACTTC.

The chain joins TRBV10-3 to TRBJ2-1, with TRBD1 matching 7 bases. This CDR3 is built from 13 residues. V shed 5 bases, J shed 8 bases, and the junction held 6 bases outside the gene matches. The germline V gene encodes CDR1 ENHRY and CDR2 SYGVKD. CDR3 bases: TGTGCCATCAGTTCGGGACAGTCGGATGAGCAGTTCTTC. Translation: CAISSGQSDEQFF.

The chain uses TRBV19 and TRBJ1-2; a weak D match, TRBD1 (5 bases). Per the germline V gene, CDR1 is LNHDA and CDR2 is SQIVND (reference sequence). The CDR3 sequence is 14 residues long. The V end was cut by 5 bases, the J end by 3 bases, with 13 bases between. In nucleotides, the CDR3 is TGTGCCAGTAGTCCAGGACCGGGGGACTATGGCTACACCTTC. Amino acid sequence: CASSPGPGDYGYTF.

V usage is TRBV11-1 and J usage is TRBJ2-7; 9 nucleotides agree with TRBD1. Germline values: CDR1 SGHAT, CDR2 FQDESV (reference sequence). V lost 4 bases, J lost 4 bases, and 8 bases stayed unmatched. This CDR3 is built from 15 residues. CDR3 region: CASSSTGTGPYEQYV. The CDR3 region has the DNA TGTGCCAGCAGCTCTACCGGGACAGGGCCATACGAGCAGTACGTC.

This sequence joins TRBV7-3 and TRBJ1-1; the D gene is possibly TRBD1 (6 bases). This CDR3 contains 14 residues. V was pared by 1 base and J by 7 bases, with 13 bases between. CDR1 and CDR2 from the germline V gene are SGHTA and FQGTGA. The CDR3 region has the DNA TGTGCCAGCAGCTTAAACTCACAGGGAAGTGAAGCTTTCTTT. It encodes CASSLNSQGSEAFF.

This chain joins TRBV6-5 and TRBJ1-1, with D possibly being TRBD1 (6 bases). V lost 6 bases to trimming and J lost 3 bases, with 8 bases between them. This CDR3 contains 12 residues. The V gene's germline CDR1 is MNHEY and CDR2 SVGAGI. This chain's CDR3 is CASSTGHTEAFF. The CDR3, as DNA: TGTGCCAGCAGCACAGGGCACACTGAAGCTTTCTTT.

This chain connects TRBV27 to TRBJ2-1; TRBD1 matches 10 bases. Germline V gene lookup returns CDR1 MNHEY and CDR2 SMNVEV (reference sequence). The CDR3 sequence is 15 residues long. Trimming cost V 5 bases and J 9 bases; bases outside gene matches: 10. The CDR3 region is CASSPGTGVAGEQFF. CDR3 nucleotides: TGTGCCAGCAGTCCCGGGACAGGGGTTGCAGGTGAGCAGTTCTTC.

Only a few counts were recorded for this clone. The chain links TRBV9 to TRBJ1-6; no clear D gene. The V end was cut by 0 bases, the J end by 7 bases, with 8 bases between. The CDR3 extends over 14 amino acids. CDR1 is SGDLS, CDR2 YYNGEE, per germline. The CDR3 is CASSVDRSNSPLHF. The DNA of the CDR3 is TGTGCCAGCAGCGTAGACAGATCGAATTCACCCCTCCACTTT.

The rearrangement links TRBV29-1 to TRBJ2-1; D gene unclear. This CDR3 has 14 amino acids. Trimming shortened V by 5 bases and J by 7 bases, and 18 bases separated the two germline ends. From germline, CDR1 is SQVTM and CDR2 ANQGSEA. The CDR3 protein is CSVSRPPEKNEQFF. The CDR3 nucleotides read TGCAGCGTTAGTAGGCCTCCGGAGAAGAATGAGCAGTTCTTC.

The chain uses TRBV19 and TRBJ2-5; 9 nucleotides agree with TRBD1. The CDR3 is 15 residues long. Trimming cost V 3 bases and J 5 bases; bases outside gene matches: 7. Germline loops: CDR1 LNHDA, CDR2 SQIVND (reference sequence). This CDR3 reads CASSMGQGTGETQYF. Here the CDR3 DNA reads TGTGCCAGTAGTATGGGACAGGGCACGGGGGAGACCCAGTACTTC.

The J gene is TRBJ2-1, the V gene TRBV7-8; the match to TRBD2 covers 13 bases. From germline, CDR1 is SGHVS and CDR2 FQNEAQ. V shed 4 bases, J shed 0 bases, and the junction held 3 bases outside the gene matches. The CDR3 loop spans 17 amino acids. The CDR3 DNA reads TGTGCCAGCAGCTCAACTAGCGGGAGGGCCTCCTACAATGAGCAGTTCTTC. The encoded protein is CASSSTSGRASYNEQFF.

The V and J genes are TRBV19 and TRBJ2-1; D unresolved. The germline V gene encodes CDR1 LNHDA and CDR2 SQIVND (reference sequence). Trimming cost V 6 bases and J 5 bases, with 14 bases left between them. This CDR3 contains 14 residues. The CDR3 DNA sequence: TGTGCCAGTAGCACCGAGTGGGCAAACAATGAGCAGTTCTTC. It specifies CASSTEWANNEQFF. Together with reference TRBV19 and TRBJ2-1, the CDR3 gives the full variable domain: DGGITQSPKYLFRKEGQNVTLSCEQNLNHDAMYWYRQDPGQGLRLIYYSQIVNDFQKGDIAEGYSVSREKKESFPLTVTSAQKNPTAFYLCASSTEWANNEQFFGPGTRLTVL.

In regard to this clone: One end of the junction does not line up with germline, which may come from a read error. V is TRBV7-9 and J is TRBJ1-1; a weak D match, TRBD1 (6 bases). The CDR3 extends over 15 amino acids. Germline lookup yields CDR1 SEHNR and CDR2 FQNEAQ (reference sequence). The CDR3 spells CSSSLTSGQSTEAFF. The CDR3 DNA is TGTTCCAGCAGCTTAACCAGCGGACAGTCGACTGAAGCTTTCTTT.

The rearrangement links TRBV9 to TRBJ2-1; 8 nucleotides match TRBD2. The CDR3 length is 15 residues. The V segment lost 0 bases and the J segment 4 bases; nucleotides outside the gene matches: 3. CDR1 SGDLS and CDR2 YYNGEE come from the germline V gene. The CDR3: CASSVELAAYNEQFF. Written as DNA, the CDR3 is TGTGCCAGCAGCGTAGAACTAGCGGCGTACAATGAGCAGTTCTTC.

The DNA of the CDR3 is TGTGCTAGTGGTTTGCGGGAGGGATGGACCGGGGAGCTGTTTTTT. Residues: CASGLREGWTGELFF. This chain uses TRBV12-5 with TRBJ2-2, with TRBD2 matching 8 bases. This CDR3 is 15 amino acids long. In germline, CDR1 is LGHNT, CDR2 FRNRAP. The V and J ends lost 2 bases and 5 bases, in that order; junction bases with no gene match: 4.

In DNA, the CDR3 is TGCGCCAGCAGCCCAGGAGGGGTCGGAAACACCATATATTTT. Protein sequence: CASSPGGVGNTIYF. The rearrangement links TRBV4-3 to TRBJ1-3, with D perhaps matching TRBD1 (5 bases). V lost 4 bases and J lost 4, with 11 bases in between. This CDR3 spans 14 amino acids. Per the germline V gene, CDR1 is LGHNA and CDR2 is YSLEER.